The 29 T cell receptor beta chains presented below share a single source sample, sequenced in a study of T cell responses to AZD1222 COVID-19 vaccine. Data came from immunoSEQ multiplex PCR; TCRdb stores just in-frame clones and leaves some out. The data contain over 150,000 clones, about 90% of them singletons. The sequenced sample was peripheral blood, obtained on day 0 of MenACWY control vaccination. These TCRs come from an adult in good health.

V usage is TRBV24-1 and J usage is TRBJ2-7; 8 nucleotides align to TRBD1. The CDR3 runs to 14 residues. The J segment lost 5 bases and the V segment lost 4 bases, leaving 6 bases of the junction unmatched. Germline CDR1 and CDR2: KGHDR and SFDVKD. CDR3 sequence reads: CATSDPGTGHEQYF. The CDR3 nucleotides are TGTGCCACCAGTGACCCCGGGACAGGCCACGAGCAGTACTTC.

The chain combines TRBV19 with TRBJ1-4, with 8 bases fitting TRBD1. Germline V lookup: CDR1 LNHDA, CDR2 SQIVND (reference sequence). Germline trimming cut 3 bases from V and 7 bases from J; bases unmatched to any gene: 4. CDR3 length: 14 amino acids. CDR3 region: CASSIGQGGEKLFF. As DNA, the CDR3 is TGTGCCAGTAGTATCGGACAGGGCGGTGAAAAACTGTTTTTT.

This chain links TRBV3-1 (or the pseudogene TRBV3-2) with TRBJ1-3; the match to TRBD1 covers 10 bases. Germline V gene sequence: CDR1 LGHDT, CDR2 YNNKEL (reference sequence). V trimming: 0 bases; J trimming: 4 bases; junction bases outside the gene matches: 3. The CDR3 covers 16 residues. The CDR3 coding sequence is TGTGCCAGCAGCCAAGAAGGGACAGGGGCCGGAAACACCATATATTTT. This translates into CASSQEGTGAGNTIYF.

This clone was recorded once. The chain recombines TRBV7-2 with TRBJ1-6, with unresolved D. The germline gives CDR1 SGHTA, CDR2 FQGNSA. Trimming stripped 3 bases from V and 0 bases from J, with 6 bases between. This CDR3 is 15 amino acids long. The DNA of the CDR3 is TGTGCCAGCAGCTTTCTGAGCTCCTATAATTCACCCCTCCACTTT. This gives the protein CASSFLSSYNSPLHF.

The CDR3 region has the DNA TGTGCCAGCAGCCATTGGACAGGGGATTCACCCCTCCACTTT. This sequence encodes CASSHWTGDSPLHF. J is TRBJ1-6 and V is TRBV3-1 (or the pseudogene TRBV3-2); 9 bases fit TRBD1. V was clipped by 3 bases and J by 8 bases; unmatched bases: 2. The CDR3 is 14 amino acids. Germline V gene sequence: CDR1 LGHDT, CDR2 YNNKEL (reference sequence).

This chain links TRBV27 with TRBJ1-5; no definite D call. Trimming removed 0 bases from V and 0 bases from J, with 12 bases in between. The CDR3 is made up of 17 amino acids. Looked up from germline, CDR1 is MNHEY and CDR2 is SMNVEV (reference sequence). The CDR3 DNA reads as TGTGCCAGCAGTTTATCCCCTAATACTATTAGCAATCAGCCCCAGCATTTT. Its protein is CASSLSPNTISNQPQHF.

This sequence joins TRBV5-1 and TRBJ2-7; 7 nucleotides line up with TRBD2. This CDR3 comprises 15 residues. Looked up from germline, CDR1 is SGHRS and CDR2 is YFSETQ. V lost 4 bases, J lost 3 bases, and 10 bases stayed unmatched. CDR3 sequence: CASSPWAGEGYEQYF. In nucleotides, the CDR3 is TGCGCCAGCAGCCCCTGGGCGGGAGAGGGCTACGAGCAGTACTTC.

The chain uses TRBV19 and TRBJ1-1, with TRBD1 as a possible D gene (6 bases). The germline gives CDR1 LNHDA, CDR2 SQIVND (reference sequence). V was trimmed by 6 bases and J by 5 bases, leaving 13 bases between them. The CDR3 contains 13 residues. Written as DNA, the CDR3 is TGTGCCAGTAGCCTACAGGGTTGGACTGAAGCTTTCTTT. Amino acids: CASSLQGWTEAFF.

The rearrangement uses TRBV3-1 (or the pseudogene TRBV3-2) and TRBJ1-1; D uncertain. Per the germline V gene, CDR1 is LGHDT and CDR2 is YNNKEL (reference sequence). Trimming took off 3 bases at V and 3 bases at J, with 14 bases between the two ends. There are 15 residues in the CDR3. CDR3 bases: TGTGCCAGCAGCCAGGGCTCAGGAGAGTACACTGAAGCTTTCTTT. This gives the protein CASSQGSGEYTEAFF.

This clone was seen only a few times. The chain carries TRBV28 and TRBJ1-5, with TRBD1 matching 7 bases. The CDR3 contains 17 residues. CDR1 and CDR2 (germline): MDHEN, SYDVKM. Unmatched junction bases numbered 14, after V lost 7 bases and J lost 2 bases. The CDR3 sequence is CASTIRRRGGGNQPQHF. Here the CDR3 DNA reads TGTGCCAGCACCATTAGGAGGAGAGGGGGCGGCAATCAGCCCCAGCATTTT.

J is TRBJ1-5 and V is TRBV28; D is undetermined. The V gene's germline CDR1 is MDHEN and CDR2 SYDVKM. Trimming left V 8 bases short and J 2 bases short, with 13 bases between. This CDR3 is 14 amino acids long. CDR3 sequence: CASLPGWGNQPQHF. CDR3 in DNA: TGTGCCAGCCTCCCCGGGTGGGGCAATCAGCCCCAGCATTTT.

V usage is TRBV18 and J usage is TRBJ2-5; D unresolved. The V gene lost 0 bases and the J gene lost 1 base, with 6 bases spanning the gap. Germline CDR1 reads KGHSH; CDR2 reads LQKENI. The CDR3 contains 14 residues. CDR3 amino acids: CASSPPWPQETQYF. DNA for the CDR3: TGTGCCAGCTCACCACCGTGGCCCCAAGAGACCCAGTACTTC.

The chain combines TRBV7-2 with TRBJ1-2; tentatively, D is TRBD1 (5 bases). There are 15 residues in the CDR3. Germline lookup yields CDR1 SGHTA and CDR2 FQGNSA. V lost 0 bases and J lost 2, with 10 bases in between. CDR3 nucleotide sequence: TGTGCCAGCAGCTTAGCCCCGGGACCCAACTATGGCTACACCTTC. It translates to CASSLAPGPNYGYTF.

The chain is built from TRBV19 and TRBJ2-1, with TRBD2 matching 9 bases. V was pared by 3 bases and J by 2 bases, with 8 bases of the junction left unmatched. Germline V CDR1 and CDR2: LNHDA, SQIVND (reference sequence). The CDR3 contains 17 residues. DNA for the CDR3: TGTGCCAGTAGTATCCCCTGGGGACTAGCAACCTACAATGAGCAGTTCTTC. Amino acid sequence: CASSIPWGLATYNEQFF.

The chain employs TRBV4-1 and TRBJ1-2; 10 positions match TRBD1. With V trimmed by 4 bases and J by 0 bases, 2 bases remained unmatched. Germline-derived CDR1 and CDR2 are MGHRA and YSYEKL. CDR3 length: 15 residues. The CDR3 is CASSPGTGANYGYTF. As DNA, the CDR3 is TGCGCCAGCAGCCCAGGGACAGGGGCTAACTATGGCTACACCTTC.

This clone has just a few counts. The CDR3 coding sequence is TGTGCCAGCAGCTTAGATCAGGCCCAGGCGATTAACTATGGCTACACCTTC. Translation: CASSLDQAQAINYGYTF. V usage is TRBV11-2 and J usage is TRBJ1-2, with D unclear. CDR3 length: 17 residues. V lost 0 bases, J lost 1 base, and 15 bases lay in between. The germline gives CDR1 SGHAT, CDR2 FQNNGV.

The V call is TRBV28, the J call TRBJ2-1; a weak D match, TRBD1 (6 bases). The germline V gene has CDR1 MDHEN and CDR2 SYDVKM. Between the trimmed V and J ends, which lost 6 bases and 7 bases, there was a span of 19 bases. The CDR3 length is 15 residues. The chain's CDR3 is CASRKQGSQGNEQFF. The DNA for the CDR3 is TGTGCCAGCAGAAAACAGGGCTCGCAGGGGAATGAGCAGTTCTTC.

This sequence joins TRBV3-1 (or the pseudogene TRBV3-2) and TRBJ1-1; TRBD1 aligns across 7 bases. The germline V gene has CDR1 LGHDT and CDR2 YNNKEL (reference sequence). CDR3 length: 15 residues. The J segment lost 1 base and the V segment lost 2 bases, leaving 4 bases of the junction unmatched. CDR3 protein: CASSQLGGANTEAFF. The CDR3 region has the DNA TGTGCCAGCAGCCAACTAGGGGGCGCGAACACTGAAGCTTTCTTT.

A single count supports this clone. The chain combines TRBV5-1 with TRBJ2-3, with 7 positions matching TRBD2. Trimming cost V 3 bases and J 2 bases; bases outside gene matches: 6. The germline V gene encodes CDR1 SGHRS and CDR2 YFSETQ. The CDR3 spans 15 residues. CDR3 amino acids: CASSWSRGDTDTQYF. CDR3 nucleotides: TGCGCCAGCAGCTGGAGTCGGGGGGACACAGATACGCAGTATTTT. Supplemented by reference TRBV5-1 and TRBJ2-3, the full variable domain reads KAGVTQTPRYLIKTRGQQVTLSCSPISGHRSVSWYQQTPGQGLQFLFEYFSETQRNKGNFPGRFSGRQFSNSRSEMNVSTLELGDSALYLCASSWSRGDTDTQYFGPGTRLTVL.

Here the CDR3 DNA reads TGCAGCGTTGAAGATCTGGTCGGTAGAGCCGAGCAGTTCTTC. This sequence encodes CSVEDLVGRAEQFF. The chain couples TRBV29-1 to TRBJ2-1; no definite D call. The CDR3 length is 14 residues. The V end lost 0 bases, the J end lost 10 bases, and 16 bases lay between the germline ends. Germline CDR1 SQVTM, CDR2 ANQGSEA.

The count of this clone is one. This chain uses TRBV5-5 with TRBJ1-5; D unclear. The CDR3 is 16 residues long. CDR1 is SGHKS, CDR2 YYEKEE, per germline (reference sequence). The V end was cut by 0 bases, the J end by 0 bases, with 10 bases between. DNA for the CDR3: TGTGCCAGCAGCTTGGAGGGTGTCTATAGCAATCAGCCCCAGCATTTT. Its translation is CASSLEGVYSNQPQHF. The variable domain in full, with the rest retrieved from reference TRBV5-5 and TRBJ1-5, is DAGVTQSPTHLIKTRGQQVTLRCSPISGHKSVSWYQQVLGQGPQFIFQYYEKEERGRGNFPDRFSARQFPNYSSELNVNALLLGDSALYLCASSLEGVYSNQPQHFGDGTRLSIL.

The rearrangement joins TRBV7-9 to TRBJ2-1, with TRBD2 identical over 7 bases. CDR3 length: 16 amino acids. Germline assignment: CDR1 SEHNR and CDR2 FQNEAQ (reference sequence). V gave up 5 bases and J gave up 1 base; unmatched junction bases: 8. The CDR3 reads CASSEYSGQSYNEQFF. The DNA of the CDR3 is TGTGCCAGCAGCGAATATAGCGGGCAGTCCTACAATGAGCAGTTCTTC.

CDR3 sequence (DNA): TGCGCCAGCAGCTTACAACCGGGACTAGCGATATACGAGCAGTACTTC. Amino acids: CASSLQPGLAIYEQYF. This chain connects TRBV5-1 to TRBJ2-7, with TRBD2 identical over 10 bases. The ends lost 2 bases at V and 4 bases at J; junction bases unmatched: 9. CDR1 SGHRS and CDR2 YFSETQ come from the germline V gene. The CDR3 spans 16 residues.

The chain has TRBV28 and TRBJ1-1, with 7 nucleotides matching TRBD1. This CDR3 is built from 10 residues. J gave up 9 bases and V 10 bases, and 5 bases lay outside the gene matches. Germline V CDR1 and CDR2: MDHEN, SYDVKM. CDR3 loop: CATLGQKAFF. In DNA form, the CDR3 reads TGTGCCACACTGGGACAGAAAGCTTTCTTT. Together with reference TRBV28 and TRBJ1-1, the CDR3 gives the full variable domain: DVKVTQSSRYLVKRTGEKVFLECVQDMDHENMFWYRQDPGLGLRLIYFSYDVKMKEKGDIPEGYSVSREKKERFSLILESASTNQTSMYLCATLGQKAFFGQGTRLTVV.

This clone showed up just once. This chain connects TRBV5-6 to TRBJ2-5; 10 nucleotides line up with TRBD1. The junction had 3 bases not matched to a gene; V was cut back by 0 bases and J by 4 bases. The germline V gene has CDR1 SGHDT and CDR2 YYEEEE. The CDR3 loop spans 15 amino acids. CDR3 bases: TGTGCCAGCAGCTTGGAGGGACAGGGGAGAGAGACCCAGTACTTC. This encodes CASSLEGQGRETQYF.

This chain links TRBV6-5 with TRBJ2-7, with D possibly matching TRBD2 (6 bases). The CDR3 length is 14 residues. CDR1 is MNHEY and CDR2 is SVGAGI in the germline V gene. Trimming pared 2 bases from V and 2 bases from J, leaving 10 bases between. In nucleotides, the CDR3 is TGTGCCAGCAGTTACATGCGGGGTACCTACGAGCAGTACTTC. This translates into CASSYMRGTYEQYF.

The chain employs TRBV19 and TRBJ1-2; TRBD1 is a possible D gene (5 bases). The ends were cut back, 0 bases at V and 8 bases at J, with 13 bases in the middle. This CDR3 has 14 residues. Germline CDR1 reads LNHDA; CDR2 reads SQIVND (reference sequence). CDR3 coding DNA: TGTGCCAGTAGTATAGAGCTTCAGGGCTCGGGCTACACCTTC. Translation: CASSIELQGSGYTF.

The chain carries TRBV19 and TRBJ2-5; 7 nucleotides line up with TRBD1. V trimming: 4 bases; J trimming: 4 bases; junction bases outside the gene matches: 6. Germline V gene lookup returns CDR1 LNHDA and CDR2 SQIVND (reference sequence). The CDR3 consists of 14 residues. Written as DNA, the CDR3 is TGTGCCAGTAGTACGACAGGGATAGGAGAGACCCAGTACTTC. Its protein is CASSTTGIGETQYF.

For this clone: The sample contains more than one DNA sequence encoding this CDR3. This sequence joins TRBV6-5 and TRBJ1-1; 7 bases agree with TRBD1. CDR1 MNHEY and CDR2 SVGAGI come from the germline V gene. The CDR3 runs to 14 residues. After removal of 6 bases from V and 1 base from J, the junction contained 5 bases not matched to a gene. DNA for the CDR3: TGTGCCAGCAGCCGACAGGGTCCGAACACTGAAGCTTTCTTT. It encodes CASSRQGPNTEAFF.